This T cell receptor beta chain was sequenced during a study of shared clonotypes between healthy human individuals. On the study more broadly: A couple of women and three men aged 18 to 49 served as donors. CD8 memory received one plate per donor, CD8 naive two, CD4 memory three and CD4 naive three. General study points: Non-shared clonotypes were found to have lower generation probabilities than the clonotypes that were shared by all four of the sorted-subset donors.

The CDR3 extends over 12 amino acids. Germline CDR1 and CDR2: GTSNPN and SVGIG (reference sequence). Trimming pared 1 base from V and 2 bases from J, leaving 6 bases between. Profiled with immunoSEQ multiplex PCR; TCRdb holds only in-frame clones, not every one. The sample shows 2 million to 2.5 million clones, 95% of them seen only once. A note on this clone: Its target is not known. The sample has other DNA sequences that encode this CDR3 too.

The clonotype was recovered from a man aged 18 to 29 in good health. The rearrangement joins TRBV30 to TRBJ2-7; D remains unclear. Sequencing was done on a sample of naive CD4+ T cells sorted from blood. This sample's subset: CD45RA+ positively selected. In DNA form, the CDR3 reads TGTGCCTGGAGTGGTCAGCCCTACGAGCAGTACTTC. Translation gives CAWSGQPYEQYF.